The 7 T cell receptor beta chains given below trace back to one sample, sequenced in a study of blood T cell repertoires in COVID-19 (dated by TCRdb to 2019 to 2021). Library method: the immunoSEQ multiplex PCR assay. Imported from immuneACCESS, the table was reduced by TCRdb to in-frame sequences with V and J called. These copies leave out some clones; in studies compared against another copy, an unresolved V gene accounts for under half, and the cause of the remainder is not known. Recorded for this sample are 300,000 to 400,000 clones; 80% to 90% of them occurred a single time. The ten largest make up about 4.2% of the sample. Sequencing was performed on PBMCs or T cells enriched from blood (not recorded which). All receptors derive from a middle-aged woman with acute COVID-19.

This clone occurred a few times. The genes are TRBV27 and TRBJ1-1, with a possible D match to TRBD1 (5 bases). This CDR3 is 14 amino acids long. CDR1 and CDR2 from the germline V gene are MNHEY and SMNVEV (reference sequence). V gave up 2 bases and J gave up 2 bases, with 9 bases separating them. CDR3 DNA sequence: TGTGCCAGCAGTTTAAATCAGGGCAACACTGAAGCTTTCTTT. Its protein is CASSLNQGNTEAFF.

This sequence joins TRBV24-1 and TRBJ2-2; 8 nucleotides agree with TRBD1. Losses at the gene ends were 9 bases for V and 2 bases for J; bases not matched to a gene: 25. The germline CDR1 and CDR2 sequences are KGHDR and SFDVKD. This CDR3 region has 21 residues. The CDR3 protein is CATGPSSFVRRQGPNTGELFF. As DNA, the CDR3 is TGTGCCACCGGCCCATCATCTTTTGTACGGAGACAGGGGCCTAACACCGGGGAGCTGTTTTTT.

This chain joins TRBV4-1 and TRBJ1-3; D may be TRBD1 (5 bases). Germline loops: CDR1 MGHRA, CDR2 YSYEKL. The length of the CDR3 is 16 residues. Trimming stripped 1 base from V and 0 bases from J, with 10 bases between. CDR3 in DNA: TGCGCCAGCAGCCAAGGCAGACAGAGCTCTGGAAACACCATATATTTT. Residues: CASSQGRQSSGNTIYF.

The J gene is TRBJ1-1, the V gene TRBV6-5, with 7 bases lining up with TRBD1. V trimming: 8 bases; J trimming: 5 bases; junction bases outside the gene matches: 2. The CDR3 consists of 11 residues. Germline V gene data show CDR1 as MNHEY and CDR2 as SVGAGI. The CDR3 reads CASDRATEAFF. Written as DNA, the CDR3 is TGTGCCAGCGACAGGGCTACTGAAGCTTTCTTT.

For this clone: Other DNA sequences in this specimen translate into the identical CDR3. The V and J genes are TRBV18 and TRBJ1-2; 9 bases agree with TRBD1. CDR3 length: 13 residues. J was trimmed by 7 bases and V by 3 bases; bases with no gene match: 3. CDR1 is KGHSH and CDR2 is LQKENI in the germline V gene. The CDR3 coding sequence is TGTGCCAGCTCACCGGGACAGGGTGGTGGCTACACCTTC. As protein: CASSPGQGGGYTF.

The chain is built from TRBV7-3 and TRBJ1-2; D uncertain. The ends were cut back, 1 base at V and 0 bases at J, with 9 bases in the middle. The CDR3 consists of 15 residues. The germline V gene encodes CDR1 SGHTA and CDR2 FQGTGA. The CDR3 loop is CASSLKHGPNYGYTF. The CDR3 nucleotides read TGTGCCAGCAGCTTAAAGCACGGTCCTAACTATGGCTACACCTTC.

The chain joins TRBV28 to TRBJ1-5; D ambiguous. The CDR3 extends over 13 amino acids. Germline V gene lookup returns CDR1 MDHEN and CDR2 SYDVKM. Deletions cut 7 bases from V and 0 bases from J, with 7 bases between. The CDR3 loop reads CASNHGSNQPQHF. The CDR3 DNA reads as TGTGCCAGCAATCACGGTAGCAATCAGCCCCAGCATTTT.